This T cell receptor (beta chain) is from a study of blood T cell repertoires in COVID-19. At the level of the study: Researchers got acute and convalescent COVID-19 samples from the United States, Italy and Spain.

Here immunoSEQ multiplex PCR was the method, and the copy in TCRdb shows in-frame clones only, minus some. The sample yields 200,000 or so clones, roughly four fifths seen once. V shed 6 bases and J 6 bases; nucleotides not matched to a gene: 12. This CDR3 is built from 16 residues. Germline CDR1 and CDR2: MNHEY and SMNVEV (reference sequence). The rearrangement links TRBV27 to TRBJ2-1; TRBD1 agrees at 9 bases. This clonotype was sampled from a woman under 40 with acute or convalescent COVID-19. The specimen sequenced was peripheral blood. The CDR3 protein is CASSWGQGGWSNEQFF. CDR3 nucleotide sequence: TGTGCCAGCAGCTGGGGACAGGGTGGTTGGAGCAATGAGCAGTTCTTC.